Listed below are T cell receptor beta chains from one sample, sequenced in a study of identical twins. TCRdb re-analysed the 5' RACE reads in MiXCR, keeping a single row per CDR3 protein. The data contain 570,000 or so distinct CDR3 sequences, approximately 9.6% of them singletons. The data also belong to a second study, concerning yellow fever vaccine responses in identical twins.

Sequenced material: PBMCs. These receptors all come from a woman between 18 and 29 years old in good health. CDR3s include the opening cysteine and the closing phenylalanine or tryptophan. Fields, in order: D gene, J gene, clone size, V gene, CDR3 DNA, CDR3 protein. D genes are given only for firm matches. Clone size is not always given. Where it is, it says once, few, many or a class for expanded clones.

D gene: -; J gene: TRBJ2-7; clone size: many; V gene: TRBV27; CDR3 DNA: TGTGCCAGCAGCTCCCCCGGAGCCTACGAGCAGTACTTC; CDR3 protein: CASSSPGAYEQYF
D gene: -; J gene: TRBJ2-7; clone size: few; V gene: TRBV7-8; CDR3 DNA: TGTGCCAGCAGCGCTACCAGGGGGGGAAGCTCCTACGAGCAGTACTTC; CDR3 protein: CASSATRGGSSYEQYF
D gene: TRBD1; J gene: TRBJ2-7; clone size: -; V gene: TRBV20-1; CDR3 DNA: TGCAGTGCATCAAGGCCTCAGACAGGGAGCTCCTACGAGCAGTACTTC; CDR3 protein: CSASRPQTGSSYEQYF
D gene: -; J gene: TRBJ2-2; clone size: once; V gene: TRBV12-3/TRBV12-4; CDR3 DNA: TGTGCCAGCAGTCCGAGAGGGCCCGTTACCGGGGAGCTGTTTTTT; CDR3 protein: CASSPRGPVTGELFF
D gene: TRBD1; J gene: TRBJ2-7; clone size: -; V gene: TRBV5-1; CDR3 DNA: TGCGCCAGCAGCTTGTTCCCGGGACAGGGTCTTTTCGAGCAGTACTTC; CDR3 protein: CASSLFPGQGLFEQYF
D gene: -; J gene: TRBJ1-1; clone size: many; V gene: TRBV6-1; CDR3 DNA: TGTGCCAGCAGTGGAATATGGACAGTGAACACTGAAGCTTTCTTT; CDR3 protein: CASSGIWTVNTEAFF
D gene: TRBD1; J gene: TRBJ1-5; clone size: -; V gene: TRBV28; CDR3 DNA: TGTGCCAGCAGTCGTAACAGGGGGAGGTATCAGCCCCAGCATTTT; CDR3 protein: CASSRNRGRYQPQHF
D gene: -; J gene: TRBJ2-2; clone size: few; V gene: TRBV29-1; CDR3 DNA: TGCAGCGTTGTGCCCACAACAACCGGGGAGCTGTTTTTT; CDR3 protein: CSVVPTTTGELFF
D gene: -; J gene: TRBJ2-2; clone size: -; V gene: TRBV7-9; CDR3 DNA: TGTGCCAGCAATACGGGCATCTGGGGCACCGGGGAGCTGTTTTTT; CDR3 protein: CASNTGIWGTGELFF
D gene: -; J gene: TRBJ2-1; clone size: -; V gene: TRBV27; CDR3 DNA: TGTGCCAGCAGGCCCCGGGGGACCCTATGGAATGAGCAGTTCTTC; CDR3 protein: CASRPRGTLWNEQFF
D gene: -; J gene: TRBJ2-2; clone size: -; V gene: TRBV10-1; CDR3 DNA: TGCGCCAGCACGGGGGCGAACACCGGGGAGCTGTTTTTT; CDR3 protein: CASTGANTGELFF
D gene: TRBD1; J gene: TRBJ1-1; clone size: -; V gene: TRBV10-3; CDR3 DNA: TGTGCCATCAGTGAGTCCAAGCAGGGGGCGAACACTGAAGCTTTCTTT; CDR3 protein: CAISESKQGANTEAFF
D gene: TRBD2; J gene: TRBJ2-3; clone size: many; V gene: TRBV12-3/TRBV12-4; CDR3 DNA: TGTGCCAGCAGCAACCCCGGGACTATCCACACAGATACGCAGTATTTT; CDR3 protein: CASSNPGTIHTDTQYF
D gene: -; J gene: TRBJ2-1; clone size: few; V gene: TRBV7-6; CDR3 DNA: TGTGCCAGCAGCTTATTTGGAAGGGCGGAGGAGCAGTTCTTC; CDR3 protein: CASSLFGRAEEQFF
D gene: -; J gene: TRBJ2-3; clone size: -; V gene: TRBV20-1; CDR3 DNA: TGCAGTGCTAGAGATCCGAGAGCGGTCCGGGATACGCAGTATTTT; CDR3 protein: CSARDPRAVRDTQYF
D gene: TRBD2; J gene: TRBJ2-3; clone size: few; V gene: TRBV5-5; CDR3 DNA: TGTGCCAGCGCCGTGGGAGCGGGAGGGGTAGATACGCAGTATTTT; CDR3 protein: CASAVGAGGVDTQYF
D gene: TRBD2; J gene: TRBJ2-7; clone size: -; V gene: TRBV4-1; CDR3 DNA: TGCGCCAGCAGCATACGAGCGGGAGAGAGAGGGGAGCAGTACTTC; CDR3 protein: CASSIRAGERGEQYF
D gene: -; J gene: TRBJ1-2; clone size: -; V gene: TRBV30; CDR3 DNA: TGTGCCTGGAGTGTATCAGTTACAGCCCTCTATGGCTACACCTTC; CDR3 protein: CAWSVSVTALYGYTF
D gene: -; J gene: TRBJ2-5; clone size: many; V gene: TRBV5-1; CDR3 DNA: TGCGCCAGCAGCTTGGACAACCAAGAGACCCAGTACTTC; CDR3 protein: CASSLDNQETQYF
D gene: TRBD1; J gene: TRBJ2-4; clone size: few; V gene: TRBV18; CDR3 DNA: TGTGCCAGCTCACCAGGACAGGGTGTAGACATTCAGTACTTC; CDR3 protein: CASSPGQGVDIQYF
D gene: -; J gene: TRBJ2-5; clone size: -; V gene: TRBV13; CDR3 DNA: TGTGCCAGCAGCTCCCGCAGGGGCTTACCGTACTTC; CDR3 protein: CASSSRRGLPYF
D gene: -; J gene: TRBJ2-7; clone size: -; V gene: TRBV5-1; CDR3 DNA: TGCGTCAGCAGCTTGGCGGGGAGTAGCTACGAGCAGTACTTC; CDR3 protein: CVSSLAGSSYEQYF
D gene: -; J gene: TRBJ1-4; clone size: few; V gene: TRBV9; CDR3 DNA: TGTGCCAGCAGCGTAGGAGGAGGGAGTGTGGAAAAACTGTTTTTT; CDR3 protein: CASSVGGGSVEKLFF
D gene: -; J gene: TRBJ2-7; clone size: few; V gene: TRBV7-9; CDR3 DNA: TGTGCCAGCAGCACCCCTGGTCTCTACGAGCAGTACTTC; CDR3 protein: CASSTPGLYEQYF
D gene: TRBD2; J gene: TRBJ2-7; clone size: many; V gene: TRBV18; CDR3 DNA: TGTGCCAGCTCACCATATACTTTGCGGGAGGTGTCTCTCGAGCAGTACTTC; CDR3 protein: CASSPYTLREVSLEQYF
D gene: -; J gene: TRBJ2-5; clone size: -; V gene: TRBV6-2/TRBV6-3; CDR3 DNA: TGTGCCAGCAGTTACACCGGGCTAGTGGGAGAGACCCAGTACTTC; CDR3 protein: CASSYTGLVGETQYF
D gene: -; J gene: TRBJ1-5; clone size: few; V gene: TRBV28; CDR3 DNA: TGTGCCAGCAGTTTAGTCCCCATCTTGGGAAGTCAGCCCCAGCATTTT; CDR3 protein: CASSLVPILGSQPQHF
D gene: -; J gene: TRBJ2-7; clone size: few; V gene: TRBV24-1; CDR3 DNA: TGTGCCACCAGTGACCTCTTAGGGAGCGAGCAGTACTTC; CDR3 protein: CATSDLLGSEQYF
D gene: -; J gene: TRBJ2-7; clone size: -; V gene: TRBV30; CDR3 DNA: TGTGCCTGGAGTGTAAACGGAGTGGGCGAGCAGTACTTC; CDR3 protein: CAWSVNGVGEQYF
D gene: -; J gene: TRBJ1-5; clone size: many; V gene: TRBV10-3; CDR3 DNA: TGTGCCATCAGTGCAGAGAGCAATCAGCCCCAGCATTTT; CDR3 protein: CAISAESNQPQHF
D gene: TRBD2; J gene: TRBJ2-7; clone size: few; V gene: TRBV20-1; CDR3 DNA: TGCAGTGCTAGGACTAGCGTGTACGAGCAGTACTTC; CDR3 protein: CSARTSVYEQYF
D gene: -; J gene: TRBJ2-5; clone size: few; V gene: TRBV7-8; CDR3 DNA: TGTGCCAGCGGCGGGCAGGAACTCCTCCAAGAGACCCAGTACTTC; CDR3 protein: CASGGQELLQETQYF
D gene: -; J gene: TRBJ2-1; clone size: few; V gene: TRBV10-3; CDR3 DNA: TGTGCCATCAGTGCAGCGGGCAATGAGCAGTTCTTC; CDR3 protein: CAISAAGNEQFF
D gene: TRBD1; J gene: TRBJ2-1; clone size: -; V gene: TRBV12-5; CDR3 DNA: TGTGCTAGTGGTACCGGACAGGGGCGGACTGTAAAGCAGTTCTTC; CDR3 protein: CASGTGQGRTVKQFF
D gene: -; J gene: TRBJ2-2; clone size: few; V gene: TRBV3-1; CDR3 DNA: TGTGCCAGCAGCCATTGGGGCGGGGAGCTGTTTTTT; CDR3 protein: CASSHWGGELFF
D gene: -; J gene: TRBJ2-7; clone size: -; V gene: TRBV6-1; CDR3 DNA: TGTGCCAGCGCGGACTGGTCCTCCTACGAGCAGTACTTC; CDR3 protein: CASADWSSYEQYF
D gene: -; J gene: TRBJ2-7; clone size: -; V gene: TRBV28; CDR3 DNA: TGTGCCAGCAGGGGCGGGGGACAGGTATACGAGCAGTACTTC; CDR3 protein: CASRGGGQVYEQYF
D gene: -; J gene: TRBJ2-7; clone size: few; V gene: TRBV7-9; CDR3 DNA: TGTGCCAGCAGTCCCGGAGCAGGGAACGAGCAGTACTTC; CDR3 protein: CASSPGAGNEQYF
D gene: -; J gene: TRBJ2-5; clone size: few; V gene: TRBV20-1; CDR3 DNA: TGCAGTGCTTCCACGGAAATCCAAGAGACCCAGTACTTC; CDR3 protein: CSASTEIQETQYF
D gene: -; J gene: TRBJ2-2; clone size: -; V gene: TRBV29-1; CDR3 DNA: TGCAGCGTTTTTACCGGGGAGCTGTTTTTT; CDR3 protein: CSVFTGELFF
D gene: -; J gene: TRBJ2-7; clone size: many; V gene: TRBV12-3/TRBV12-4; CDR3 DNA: TGTGCCAGCCAGACCGGGACAACCACCTACGAGCAGTACTTC; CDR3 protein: CASQTGTTTYEQYF
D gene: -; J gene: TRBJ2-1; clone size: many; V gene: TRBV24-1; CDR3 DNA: TGTGCCACCAGTGACCCTGGCCCGGACAATGAGCAGTTCTTC; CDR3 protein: CATSDPGPDNEQFF
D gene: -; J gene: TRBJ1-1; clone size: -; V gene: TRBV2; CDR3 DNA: TGTGCCAGCAGTGAAAGGGGGAACCAGGCTTTCTTT; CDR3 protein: CASSERGNQAFF
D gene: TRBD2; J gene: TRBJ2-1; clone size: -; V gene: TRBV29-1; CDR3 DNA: TGCAGCGTGTTTAGCGGGGAAACCTACAATGAGCAGTTCTTC; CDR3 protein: CSVFSGETYNEQFF
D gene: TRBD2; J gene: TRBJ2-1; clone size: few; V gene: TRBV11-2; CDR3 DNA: TGTGCCACTACGGTACTAGCGGGAGCCAATGAGCAGTTCTTC; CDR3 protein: CATTVLAGANEQFF
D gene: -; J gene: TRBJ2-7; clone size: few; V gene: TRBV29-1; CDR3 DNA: TGCAGCGTTGACGTCCTGGAGGCCGACTCCTACGAGCAGTACTTC; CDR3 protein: CSVDVLEADSYEQYF
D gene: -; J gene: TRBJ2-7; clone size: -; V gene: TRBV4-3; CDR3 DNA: TGCGCCAGCAGCCAAAGTCGGCCAGGACCAATCTACGAGCAGTACTTC; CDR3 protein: CASSQSRPGPIYEQYF